The TCR beta chain described here comes from a study of blood T cell repertoires in COVID-19. For the study at large: Donors in the United States, Italy and Spain gave samples during acute or convalescent COVID-19. Sources were T cells, B-cell-depleted T cells, or PBMCs; the material itself was cDNA or gDNA.

In the original analysis: Estimation of nucleated cell counts relied on the amplification of reference gene primers. Some clones are missing from TCRdb's copy, which holds only in-frame ones; the method was immunoSEQ multiplex PCR. That table supplies the V and J calls and clone size; D and trimming were determined from the DNA. The sample shows 140,000 or so clones, about 87% of them seen only once. The CDR3 has 15 residues. Per the germline V gene, CDR1 is SGHNT and CDR2 is YENEEA. Trimming shortened V by 1 base and J by 5 bases, and 14 bases separated the two germline ends. The TCR sequence derives from a man aged 50 to 59 who had recovered from COVID-19. The chain carries TRBV11-3 and TRBJ2-5, with D perhaps TRBD2 (5 bases). The sample consisted of peripheral blood. The CDR3 DNA reads TGTGCCAGCAGCTTAGGGTCAACCGGGATGGAGACCCAGTACTTC. Translating gives CASSLGSTGMETQYF.